This T cell receptor beta chain was observed in a study of CD8 T cells in Susac syndrome (dated 2019 in TCRdb). A note on the overall study: Of the Susac syndrome patients who were sequenced, over five had clinically active disease and about 8 were in clinical remission. At blood withdrawal, Susac syndrome patients were therapy-naive, treated with corticosteroids (with IVIg additionally given to some), or treated with IVIg alone. Repertoire sequencing was used to test whether CD8+ T cell activation and differentiation in Susac syndrome was antigen driven.

For this clonotype: The antigen it recognizes is unknown. Per-nucleotide qualities are absent, and no much larger clonotype sits a single base away.

The full study reports these points: The number of individuals in the TCR sequencing and HLA analysis was recognized as being relatively small. In the CD4+ T cell repertoire of Susac syndrome patients, clonal expansion was not detected.

Peripheral blood CD8+ and CD4+ T cells from healthy donors, Susac syndrome patients and multiple sclerosis patients were profiled by high-throughput TCR beta sequencing. The Susac syndrome patients fulfilled recently defined diagnostic criteria for definite or probable disease. Bulk CD8+ and CD4+ T cells were purified by magnetic negative isolation, while CD8+ TEMRA cells were enriched using FACS. Blood was collected in EDTA tubes and processed within 24 hours, with PBMCs isolated through density gradient centrifugation. PBMCs destined for TCR sequencing were cryopreserved in liquid nitrogen and later thawed in a 37 °C water bath. Purity of sorted or isolated CD4+, CD8+ and CD8+ TEMRA cells was at least 90%. From cysteine to phenylalanine, the CDR3 is 16 amino acids long. This entry keeps only the CDR3 DNA: 48 bases, framed from base 1. CDR1 and CDR2 (SGHTA, FQGNSA) derive from the germline V gene. The V end loses 5 bases and the J end loses 5 bases, and a stretch of 18 bases separates them.

RNA was extracted using the RNeasy kit, and about 0.5 to 1 ug of the RNA was reverse transcribed with random hexamers. The immunoSEQ multiplex PCR assay, which covers 54 Vbeta and 13 Jbeta segments, was used to amplify TCR beta CDR3 regions. To correct PCR amplification bias, a synthetic template baseline was used for both primer optimization and computational correction. The paper's processing steps were these. Only productive sequences were kept, with reads annotated to V, D and J genes according to IMGT and analyzed in immunoSEQ Analyzer. Clonality was computed as one minus Shannon entropy normalized by log2 of the number of productive unique sequences. For each patient and control, public and private clones were evaluated among the 100 most prevalent clones. Susac-specific clones were defined as absent from healthy and MS cohorts, about 1,100 published viral clones and other ImmuneACCESS disease sequences. TCRdb itself trimmed the public reads at Q25 with fastp, ran MiXCR and retained productive beta chains. Entries that share a CDR3 protein sequence are merged under the most common genes and DNA. It is TCRdb's table, rather than the study itself, that gives the V and J calls and clone size. A total of 150,000 to 200,000 distinct CDR3 sequences appear in this sample, around 94% of them only once. The ten largest clonotypes hold over 0.095% of the sample.

The specimen sequenced was CD4+ T cells from PBMCs. The chain joins TRBV7-2 to TRBJ2-2, with no confident D gene call. The TCR was taken from a human donor with Susac syndrome. The DNA sequence follows: TGTGCCAGCAGCCCCGGTCTTATGGAAGGGACCGGGGAGCTGTTTTTT. Its amino acids are CASSPGLMEGTGELFF.